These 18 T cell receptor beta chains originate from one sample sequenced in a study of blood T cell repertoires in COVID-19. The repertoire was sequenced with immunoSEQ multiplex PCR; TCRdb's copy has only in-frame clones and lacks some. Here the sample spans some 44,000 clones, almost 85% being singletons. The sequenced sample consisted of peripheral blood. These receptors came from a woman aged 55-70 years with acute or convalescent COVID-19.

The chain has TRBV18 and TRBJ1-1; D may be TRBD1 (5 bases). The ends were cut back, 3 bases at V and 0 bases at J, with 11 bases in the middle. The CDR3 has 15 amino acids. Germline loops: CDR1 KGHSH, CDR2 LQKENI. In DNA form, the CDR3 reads TGTGCCAGCTCACCCCCAGGGTTGATGAACACTGAAGCTTTCTTT. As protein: CASSPPGLMNTEAFF. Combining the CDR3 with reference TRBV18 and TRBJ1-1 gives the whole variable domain NAGVMQNPRHLVRRRGQEARLRCSPMKGHSHVYWYRQLPEEGLKFMVYLQKENIIDESGMPKERFSAEFPKEGPSILRIQQVVRGDSAAYFCASSPPGLMNTEAFFGQGTRLTVV.

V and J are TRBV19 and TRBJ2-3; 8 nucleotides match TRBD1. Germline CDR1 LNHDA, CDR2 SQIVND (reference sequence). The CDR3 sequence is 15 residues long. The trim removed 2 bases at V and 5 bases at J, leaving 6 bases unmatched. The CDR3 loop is CASSISQGAQDTQYF. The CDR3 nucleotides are TGTGCCAGTAGTATATCCCAGGGGGCACAAGATACGCAGTATTTT.

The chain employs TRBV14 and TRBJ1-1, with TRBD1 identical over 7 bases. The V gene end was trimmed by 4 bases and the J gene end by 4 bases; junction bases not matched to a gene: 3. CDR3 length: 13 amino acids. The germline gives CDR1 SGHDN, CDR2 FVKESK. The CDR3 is CASSLNRGTEAFF. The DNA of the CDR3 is TGTGCCAGCAGCCTAAACAGGGGCACTGAAGCTTTCTTT.

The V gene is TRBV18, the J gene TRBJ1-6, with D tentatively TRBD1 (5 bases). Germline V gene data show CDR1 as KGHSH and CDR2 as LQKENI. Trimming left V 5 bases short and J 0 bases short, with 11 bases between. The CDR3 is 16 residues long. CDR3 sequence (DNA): TGTGCCAGCTCAGCAGACAGTCGCTCCTATAATTCACCCCTCCACTTT. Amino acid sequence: CASSADSRSYNSPLHF.

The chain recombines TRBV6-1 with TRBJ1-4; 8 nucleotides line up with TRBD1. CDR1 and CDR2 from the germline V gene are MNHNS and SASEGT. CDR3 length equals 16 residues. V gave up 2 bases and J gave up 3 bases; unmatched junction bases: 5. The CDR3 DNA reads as TGTGCCAGCAGTGAAACAGGGGGGAGGGCTAATGAAAAACTGTTTTTT. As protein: CASSETGGRANEKLFF.

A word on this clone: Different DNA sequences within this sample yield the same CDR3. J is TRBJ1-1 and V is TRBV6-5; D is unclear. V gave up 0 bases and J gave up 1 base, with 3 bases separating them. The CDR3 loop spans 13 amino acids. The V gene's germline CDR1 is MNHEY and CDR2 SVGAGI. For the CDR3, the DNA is TGTGCCAGCAGTTACTCGCGGAACACTGAAGCTTTCTTT. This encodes CASSYSRNTEAFF.

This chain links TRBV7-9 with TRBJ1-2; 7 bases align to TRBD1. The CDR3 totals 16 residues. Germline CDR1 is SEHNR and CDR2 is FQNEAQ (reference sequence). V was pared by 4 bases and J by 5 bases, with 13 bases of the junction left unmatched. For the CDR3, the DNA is TGTGCCAGCAGCTCCCCCGCGTGGGACAGAGAATATGGCTACACCTTC. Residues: CASSSPAWDREYGYTF.

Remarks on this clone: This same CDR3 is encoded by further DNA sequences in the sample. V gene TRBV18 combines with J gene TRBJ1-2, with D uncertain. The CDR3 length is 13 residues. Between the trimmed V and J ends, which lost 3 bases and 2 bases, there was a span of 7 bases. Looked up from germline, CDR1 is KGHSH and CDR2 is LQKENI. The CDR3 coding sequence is TGTGCCAGCTCACCGGAGGGAAACTATGGCTACACCTTC. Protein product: CASSPEGNYGYTF. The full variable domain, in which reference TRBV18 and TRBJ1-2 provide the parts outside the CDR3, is NAGVMQNPRHLVRRRGQEARLRCSPMKGHSHVYWYRQLPEEGLKFMVYLQKENIIDESGMPKERFSAEFPKEGPSILRIQQVVRGDSAAYFCASSPEGNYGYTFGSGTRLTVV.

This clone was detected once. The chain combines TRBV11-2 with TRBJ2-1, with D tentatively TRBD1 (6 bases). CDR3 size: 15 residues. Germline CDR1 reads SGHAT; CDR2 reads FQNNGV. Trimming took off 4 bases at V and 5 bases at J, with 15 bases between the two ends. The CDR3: CASSSGQRFHNEQFF. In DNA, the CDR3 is TGTGCCAGCAGCTCAGGACAGAGGTTTCACAATGAGCAGTTCTTC.

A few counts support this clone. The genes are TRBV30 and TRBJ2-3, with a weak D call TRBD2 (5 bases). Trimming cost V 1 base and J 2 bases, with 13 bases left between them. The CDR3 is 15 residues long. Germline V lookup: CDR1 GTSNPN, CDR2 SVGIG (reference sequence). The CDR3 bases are TGTGCCTGGAGTGGCAGGAGCGGACCCACAGATACGCAGTATTTT. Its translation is CAWSGRSGPTDTQYF.

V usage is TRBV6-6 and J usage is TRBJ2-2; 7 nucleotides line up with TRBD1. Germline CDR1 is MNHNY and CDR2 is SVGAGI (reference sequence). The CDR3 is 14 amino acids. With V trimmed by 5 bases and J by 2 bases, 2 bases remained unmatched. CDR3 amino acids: CASSDRVNTGELFF. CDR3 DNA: TGTGCCAGCAGTGACAGGGTCAACACCGGGGAGCTGTTTTTT.

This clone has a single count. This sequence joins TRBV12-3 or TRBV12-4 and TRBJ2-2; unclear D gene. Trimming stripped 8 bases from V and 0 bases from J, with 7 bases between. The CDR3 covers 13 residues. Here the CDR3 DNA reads TGTGCCAGCGGCCAGACGAACACCGGGGAGCTGTTTTTT. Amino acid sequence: CASGQTNTGELFF.

Here the CDR3 reads CASKVGADTQYF. The CDR3 region has the DNA TGTGCCAGTAAGGTAGGAGCAGATACGCAGTATTTT. The chain carries TRBV19 and TRBJ2-3; D is ambiguous. This CDR3 comprises 12 residues. Deletions cut 7 bases from V and 4 bases from J, with 9 bases between. CDR1 is LNHDA and CDR2 is SQIVND in the germline V gene (reference sequence).

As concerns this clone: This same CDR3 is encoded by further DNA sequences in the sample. In DNA, the CDR3 is TGTGCCTGGAGCCAGGGCTCTGGAAACACCATATATTTT. This codes for CAWSQGSGNTIYF. The chain recombines TRBV30 with TRBJ1-3; tentatively, D is TRBD1 (5 bases). Trimming shortened V by 3 bases and J by 0 bases, and 6 bases separated the two germline ends. The CDR3 consists of 13 residues. Per the germline V gene, CDR1 is GTSNPN and CDR2 is SVGIG (reference sequence).

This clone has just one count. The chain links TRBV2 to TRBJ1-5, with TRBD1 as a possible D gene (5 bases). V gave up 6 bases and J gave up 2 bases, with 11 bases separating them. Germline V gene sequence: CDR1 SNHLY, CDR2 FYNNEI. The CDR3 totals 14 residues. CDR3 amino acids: CASRDLGGNQPQHF. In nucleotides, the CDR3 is TGTGCCAGCAGAGACTTAGGGGGCAATCAGCCCCAGCATTTT.

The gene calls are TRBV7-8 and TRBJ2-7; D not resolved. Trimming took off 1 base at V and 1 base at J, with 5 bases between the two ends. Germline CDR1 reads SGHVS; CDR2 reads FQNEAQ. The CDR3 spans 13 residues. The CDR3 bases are TGTGCCAGCAGCTTAGACGGGTCCTACGAGCAGTACTTC. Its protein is CASSLDGSYEQYF.

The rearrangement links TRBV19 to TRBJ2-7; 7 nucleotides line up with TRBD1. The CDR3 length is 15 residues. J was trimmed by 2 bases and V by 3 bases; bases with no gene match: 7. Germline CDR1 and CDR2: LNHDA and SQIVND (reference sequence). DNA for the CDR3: TGTGCCAGTAGTATCTCTTTGACAGGGACCTACGAGCAGTACTTC. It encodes CASSISLTGTYEQYF.

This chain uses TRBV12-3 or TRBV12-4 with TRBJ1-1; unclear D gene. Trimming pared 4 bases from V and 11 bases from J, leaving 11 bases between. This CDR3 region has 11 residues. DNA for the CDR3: TGTGCCAGCAGTTCTCACCCTCGGGCTTTCTTT. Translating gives CASSSHPRAFF.